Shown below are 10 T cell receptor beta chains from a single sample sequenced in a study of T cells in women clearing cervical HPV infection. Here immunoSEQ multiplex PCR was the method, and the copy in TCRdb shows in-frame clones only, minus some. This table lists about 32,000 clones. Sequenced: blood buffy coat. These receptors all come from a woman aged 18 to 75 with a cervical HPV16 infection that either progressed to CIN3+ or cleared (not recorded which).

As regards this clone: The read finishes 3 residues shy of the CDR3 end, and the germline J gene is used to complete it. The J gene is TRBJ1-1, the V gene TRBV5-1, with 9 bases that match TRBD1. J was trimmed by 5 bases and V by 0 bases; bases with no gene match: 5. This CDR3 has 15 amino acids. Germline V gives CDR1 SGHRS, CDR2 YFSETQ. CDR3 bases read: TGCGCCAGCAGCTTGGGTCGGACAGGGGTTACTGAA. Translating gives CASSLGRTGVTE. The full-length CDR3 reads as CASSLGRTGVTEAFF.

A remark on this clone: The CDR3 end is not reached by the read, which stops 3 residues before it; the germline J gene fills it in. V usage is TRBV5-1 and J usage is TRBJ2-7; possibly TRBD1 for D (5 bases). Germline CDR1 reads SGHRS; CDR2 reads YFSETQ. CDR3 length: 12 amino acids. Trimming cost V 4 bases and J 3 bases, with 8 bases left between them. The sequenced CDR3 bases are TGCGCCAGCAGCCCAGACAGCTACGAG. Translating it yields CASSPDSYE. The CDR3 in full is CASSPDSYEQYF.

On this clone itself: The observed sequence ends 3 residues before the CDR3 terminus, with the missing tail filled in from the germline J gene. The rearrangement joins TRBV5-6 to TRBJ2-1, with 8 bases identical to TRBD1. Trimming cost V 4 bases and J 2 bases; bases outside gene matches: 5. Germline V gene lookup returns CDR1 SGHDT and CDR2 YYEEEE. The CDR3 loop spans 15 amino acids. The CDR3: CASSPQGATYNEQFF. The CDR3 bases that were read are TGTGCCAGCAGCCCCCAGGGGGCCACCTACAATGAG. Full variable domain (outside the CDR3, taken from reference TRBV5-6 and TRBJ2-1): DAGVTQSPTHLIKTRGQQVTLRCSPKSGHDTVSWYQQALGQGPQFIFQYYEEEERQRGNFPDRFSGHQFPNYSSELNVNALLLGDSALYLCASSPQGATYNEQFFGPGTRLTVL.

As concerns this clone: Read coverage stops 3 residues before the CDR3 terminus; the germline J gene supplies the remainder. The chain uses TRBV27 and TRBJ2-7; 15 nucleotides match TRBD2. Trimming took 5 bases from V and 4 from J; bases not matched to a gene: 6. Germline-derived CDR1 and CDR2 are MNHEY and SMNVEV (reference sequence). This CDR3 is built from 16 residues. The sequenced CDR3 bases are TGTGCCAGCAGTAACCCGGGACTAGCGGGGGGTTACGAG. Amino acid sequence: CASSNPGLAGGYE. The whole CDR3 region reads CASSNPGLAGGYEQYF.

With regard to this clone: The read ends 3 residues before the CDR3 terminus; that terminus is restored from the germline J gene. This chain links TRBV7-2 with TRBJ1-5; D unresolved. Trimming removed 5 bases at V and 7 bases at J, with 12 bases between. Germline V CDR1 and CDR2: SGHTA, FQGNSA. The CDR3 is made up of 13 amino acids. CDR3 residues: CASSLGAMQPQHF. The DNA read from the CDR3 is TGTGCCAGCAGCCTGGGCGCGATGCAGCCC.

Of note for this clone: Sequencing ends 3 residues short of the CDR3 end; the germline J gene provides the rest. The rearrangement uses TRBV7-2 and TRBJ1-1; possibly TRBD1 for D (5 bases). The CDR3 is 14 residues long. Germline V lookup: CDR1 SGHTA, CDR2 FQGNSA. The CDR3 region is CASSRPGTQSEAFF. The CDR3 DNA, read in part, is TGTGCCAGCAGCCGTCCCGGGACTCAATCAGAA. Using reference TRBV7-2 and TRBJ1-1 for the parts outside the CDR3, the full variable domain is GAGVSQSPSNKVTEKGKDVELRCDPISGHTALYWYRQSLGQGLEFLIYFQGNSAPDKSGLPSDRFSAERTGGSVSTLTIQRTQQEDSAVYLCASSRPGTQSEAFFGQGTRLTVV.

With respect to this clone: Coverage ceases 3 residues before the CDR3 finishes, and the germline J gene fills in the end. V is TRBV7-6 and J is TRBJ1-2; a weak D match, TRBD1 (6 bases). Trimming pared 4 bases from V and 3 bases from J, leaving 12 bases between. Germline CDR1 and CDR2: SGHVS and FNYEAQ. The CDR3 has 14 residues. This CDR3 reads CASSWGPADYGYTF. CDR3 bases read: TGTGCCAGCAGCTGGGGGCCGGCTGACTATGGC. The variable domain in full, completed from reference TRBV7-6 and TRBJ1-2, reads GAGVSQSPRYKVTKRGQDVALRCDPISGHVSLYWYRQALGQGPEFLTYFNYEAQQDKSGLPNDRFSAERPEGSISTLTIQRTEQRDSAMYRCASSWGPADYGYTFGSGTRLTVV.

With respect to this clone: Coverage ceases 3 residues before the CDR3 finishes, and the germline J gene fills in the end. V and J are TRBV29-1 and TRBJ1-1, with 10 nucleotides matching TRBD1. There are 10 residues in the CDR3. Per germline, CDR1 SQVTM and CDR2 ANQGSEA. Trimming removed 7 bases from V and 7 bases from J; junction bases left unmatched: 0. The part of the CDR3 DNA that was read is TGCAGCGGGGACAGGGGTGAA. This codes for CSGDRGE. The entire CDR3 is CSGDRGEAFF.

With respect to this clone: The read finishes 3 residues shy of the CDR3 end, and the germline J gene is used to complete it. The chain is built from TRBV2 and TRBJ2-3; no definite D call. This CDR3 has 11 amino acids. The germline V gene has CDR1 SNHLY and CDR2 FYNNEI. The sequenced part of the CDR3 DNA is TGTGCCGGATCGCGGCAAGAGACG. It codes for CAGSRQET. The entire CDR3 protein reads CAGSRQETQYF.

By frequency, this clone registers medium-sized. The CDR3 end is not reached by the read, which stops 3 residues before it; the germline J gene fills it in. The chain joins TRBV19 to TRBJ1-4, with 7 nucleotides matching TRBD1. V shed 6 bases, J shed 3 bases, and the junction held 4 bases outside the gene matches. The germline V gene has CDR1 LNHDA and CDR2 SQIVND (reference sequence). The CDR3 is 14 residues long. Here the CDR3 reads CASRYRGSNEKLFF. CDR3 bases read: TGTGCCAGTAGGTACAGGGGTTCTAATGAAAAA.